This is a list of T cell receptor beta chains from one sample in a study of identical twins. TCRdb redid the calling of the 5' RACE reads with MiXCR, one entry per CDR3 protein. The sample shows around 1.7 million distinct CDR3 sequences, around a third of them seen only once. The sample was cord blood. The receptors here all came from a newborn girl in good health. CDR3s include the opening cysteine and the closing phenylalanine or tryptophan. D genes are given only for firm matches.

d_gene: NA
v_gene: TRBV27
j_gene: TRBJ1-5
CDR3aa: CASSLLGAQPQHF

d_gene: NA
v_gene: TRBV12-3/TRBV12-4
j_gene: TRBJ1-1
CDR3aa: CASSLSPYTEAFF

d_gene: TRBD2
v_gene: TRBV4-1
j_gene: TRBJ2-3
CDR3aa: CASSRYTPGLAGAEDTQYF

d_gene: NA
v_gene: TRBV28
j_gene: TRBJ1-1
CDR3aa: CASSLSAMNTEAFF

d_gene: NA
v_gene: TRBV6-5
j_gene: TRBJ2-7
CDR3aa: CASSYSRGDHEQYF

d_gene: NA
v_gene: TRBV28
j_gene: TRBJ2-7
CDR3aa: CASSLGLARTAYEQYF

d_gene: NA
v_gene: TRBV27
j_gene: TRBJ1-2
CDR3aa: CASSPKRASNYGYTF

d_gene: NA
v_gene: TRBV12-3/TRBV12-4
j_gene: TRBJ1-1
CDR3aa: CASSFWGRNTEAFF

d_gene: NA
v_gene: TRBV7-2
j_gene: TRBJ2-3
CDR3aa: CASSFRRRDTQYF

d_gene: TRBD1
v_gene: TRBV13
j_gene: TRBJ2-7
CDR3aa: CASSLGQGVREQYF

d_gene: NA
v_gene: TRBV3-1
j_gene: TRBJ1-4
CDR3aa: CASSPTPGKANEKLFF

d_gene: TRBD1
v_gene: TRBV6-1
j_gene: TRBJ1-2
CDR3aa: CASSAYRGEMYGYTF

d_gene: TRBD2
v_gene: TRBV20-1
j_gene: TRBJ2-3
CDR3aa: CSASLPGLPPDTQYF

d_gene: NA
v_gene: TRBV5-5
j_gene: TRBJ1-1
CDR3aa: CASSLSPGAEAFF

d_gene: TRBD1
v_gene: TRBV10-1
j_gene: TRBJ2-1
CDR3aa: CASSESRQGVTEQFF

d_gene: NA
v_gene: TRBV29-1
j_gene: TRBJ2-5
CDR3aa: CSVGGAETQYF

d_gene: TRBD1
v_gene: TRBV20-1
j_gene: TRBJ1-1
CDR3aa: CSADRGSTEAFF

d_gene: NA
v_gene: TRBV5-1
j_gene: TRBJ2-3
CDR3aa: CASSLGVPSDTQYF

d_gene: NA
v_gene: TRBV18
j_gene: TRBJ2-7
CDR3aa: CASSPGADYEQYF

d_gene: TRBD2
v_gene: TRBV4-2
j_gene: TRBJ2-3
CDR3aa: CASSRRSGATDTQYF

d_gene: TRBD1
v_gene: TRBV4-1
j_gene: TRBJ2-1
CDR3aa: CASSQEGTGHPTYNEQFF

d_gene: NA
v_gene: TRBV28
j_gene: TRBJ2-7
CDR3aa: CASSPIYNEQYF

d_gene: NA
v_gene: TRBV12-3/TRBV12-4
j_gene: TRBJ2-7
CDR3aa: CASSPRWGTYEQYF

d_gene: NA
v_gene: TRBV20-1
j_gene: TRBJ1-1
CDR3aa: CIAVTRVYTEAFF

d_gene: TRBD1
v_gene: TRBV6-6
j_gene: TRBJ1-1
CDR3aa: CASSYSGQVPEAFF

d_gene: TRBD2
v_gene: TRBV2
j_gene: TRBJ2-3
CDR3aa: CASRDGLAGGADTQYF

d_gene: TRBD2
v_gene: TRBV12-3/TRBV12-4
j_gene: TRBJ2-7
CDR3aa: CASRPSTGLLIRGDEQYF

d_gene: NA
v_gene: TRBV12-3/TRBV12-4
j_gene: TRBJ1-1
CDR3aa: CASTHSGGTEAFF

d_gene: TRBD1
v_gene: TRBV29-1
j_gene: TRBJ1-2
CDR3aa: CSVETGGLGYTF

d_gene: TRBD1
v_gene: TRBV2
j_gene: TRBJ2-3
CDR3aa: CASTRDRVDTQYF

d_gene: TRBD1
v_gene: TRBV18
j_gene: TRBJ2-7
CDR3aa: CASSESGTGGVEQYF

d_gene: TRBD2
v_gene: TRBV6-1
j_gene: TRBJ2-1
CDR3aa: CASSSGLAVSYNEQFF

d_gene: NA
v_gene: TRBV5-1
j_gene: TRBJ2-5
CDR3aa: CASSADYQETQYF

d_gene: NA
v_gene: TRBV7-2
j_gene: TRBJ2-1
CDR3aa: CASSLAGANYNEQFF

d_gene: NA
v_gene: TRBV11-2
j_gene: TRBJ2-5
CDR3aa: CASSRRLEETQYF

d_gene: NA
v_gene: TRBV20-1
j_gene: NA
CDR3aa: CSARDSQGFYYEQYF

d_gene: NA
v_gene: TRBV20-1
j_gene: TRBJ1-1
CDR3aa: CSATLRGGTEAFF

d_gene: NA
v_gene: TRBV18
j_gene: TRBJ1-1
CDR3aa: CASSPGGGANTEAFF

d_gene: NA
v_gene: TRBV5-4
j_gene: TRBJ2-3
CDR3aa: CASSPARSSTDTQYF

d_gene: TRBD2
v_gene: TRBV4-2
j_gene: TRBJ2-1
CDR3aa: CASSQVNPIAGGGDEQFF

d_gene: NA
v_gene: TRBV20-1
j_gene: TRBJ1-2
CDR3aa: CSARGVGTHYNGYTF

d_gene: NA
v_gene: TRBV20-1
j_gene: TRBJ2-3
CDR3aa: CSARSRGGTDTQYF

d_gene: TRBD2
v_gene: TRBV5-1
j_gene: TRBJ2-1
CDR3aa: CASGFPSGSYNEQFF

d_gene: NA
v_gene: TRBV10-2
j_gene: TRBJ2-4
CDR3aa: CASSAAKNTQYF

d_gene: NA
v_gene: TRBV4-2
j_gene: TRBJ1-6
CDR3aa: CASSQGLQGGNSPLHF

d_gene: NA
v_gene: TRBV20-1
j_gene: TRBJ1-6
CDR3aa: CSARAGEKSPLHF

d_gene: NA
v_gene: TRBV2
j_gene: TRBJ1-1
CDR3aa: CASGTMNTEAFF

d_gene: TRBD1
v_gene: TRBV7-8
j_gene: NA
CDR3aa: CASSYDRDNEQYF

d_gene: TRBD1
v_gene: TRBV6-1
j_gene: TRBJ1-1
CDR3aa: CASRRQGILLNTEAFF

d_gene: TRBD2
v_gene: TRBV12-3/TRBV12-4
j_gene: TRBJ2-2
CDR3aa: CASSLGTSGRGTGELFF

d_gene: TRBD1
v_gene: TRBV28
j_gene: TRBJ2-7
CDR3aa: CASSPSGTGLYEQYF

d_gene: NA
v_gene: TRBV5-1
j_gene: TRBJ2-3
CDR3aa: CASSLASHTDTQYF

d_gene: TRBD1
v_gene: TRBV11-2
j_gene: TRBJ1-6
CDR3aa: CASSVGTGTSPLHF

d_gene: TRBD1
v_gene: TRBV9
j_gene: TRBJ1-2
CDR3aa: CAGSPFRTGGYTF

d_gene: NA
v_gene: TRBV5-1
j_gene: TRBJ2-3
CDR3aa: CASSLPRDPADTQYF